These T cell receptor beta chains were read from a single sample in a study of blood T cell repertoires in COVID-19. Method: immunoSEQ multiplex PCR; TCRdb's copy keeps in-frame clones and lacks some. The data hold about 110,000 clones, with about two thirds observed a single time. Sequences were obtained from peripheral blood. Source of these receptors: a woman aged 40 to 55 with acute or convalescent COVID-19. CDR3s include the opening cysteine and the closing phenylalanine or tryptophan. A D gene is named only where the DNA matches it firmly. Where a row states a size, it is once, few, many or the class of an expanded clone; other rows omit it.

V	size	J	D	DNA	CDR3
TRBV7-9	-	TRBJ2-7	-	TGTGCCAGCAGCTTAGACCAGGGATCCGAGCAGTACTTC	CASSLDQGSEQYF
TRBV7-2	-	TRBJ1-4	TRBD1	TGTGCCAGCAGCTTAAGACAGGGGGCGGAAAAACTGTTTTTT	CASSLRQGAEKLFF
TRBV5-1	-	TRBJ1-1	TRBD1	TGCGCCAGCAGCTTGGGGGACAGAGATTACACTGAAGCTTTCTTT	CASSLGDRDYTEAFF
TRBV5-1	-	TRBJ1-1	-	TGCGCCAGCAAGGATCAGGGGATAACGAACACTGAAGCTTTCTTT	CASKDQGITNTEAFF
TRBV18	-	TRBJ1-1	-	TGTGCCAGCTCTCCTTCGACAGGGAACACTGAAGCTTTCTTT	CASSPSTGNTEAFF
TRBV5-1	-	TRBJ1-4	-	TGCGCCAGCAGCTGGGGACAATCGGGCAATGAAAAACTGTTTTTT	CASSWGQSGNEKLFF
TRBV7-2	-	TRBJ2-1	TRBD2	TGTGCCAGCACGACTAGCGGGGCTCACAATGAGCAGTTCTTC	CASTTSGAHNEQFF
TRBV6-4	-	TRBJ1-2	TRBD1	TGTGCCAGCAGTGAAGAGCAGGGGGTGTCCTATGGCTACACCTTC	CASSEEQGVSYGYTF
TRBV30	-	TRBJ1-3	-	TGTGCCTGGAGTGGGAGAGTACTTTCTGGAAACACCATATATTTT	CAWSGRVLSGNTIYF
TRBV30	-	TRBJ1-4	TRBD1	TGTGCCTGGAACCGGGACAGGGCGAATGAAAAACTGTTTTTT	CAWNRDRANEKLFF
TRBV6-6	once	TRBJ1-1	-	TGTGCCAGCAGTCTTTCCGGGGGGAATACTGAAGCTTTCTTT	CASSLSGGNTEAFF
TRBV28	-	TRBJ1-5	-	TGTGCCAGCAGTCCCGATCGGCAGCCCCAGCATTTT	CASSPDRQPQHF
TRBV14	-	TRBJ1-6	TRBD1	TGTGCCAGCAGCCATGGACGACAGGGGTATTCACCCCTCCACTTT	CASSHGRQGYSPLHF
TRBV19	few	TRBJ2-2	TRBD2	TGTGCCAGTAGTACGGGACTAGCGGGGTCACGGGTGCTGTTTTTT	CASSTGLAGSRVLFF
TRBV7-2	-	TRBJ2-7	-	TGTGCCAGCAGCTTAGTGGCAAAACTACTGAACTACGAGCAGTACTTC	CASSLVAKLLNYEQYF
TRBV28	-	TRBJ1-3	TRBD1	TGTGCCAGCAGCCGAACGACAGGGGGCTCTTCCTCTGGAAACACCATATATTTT	CASSRTTGGSSSGNTIYF
TRBV4-3	once	TRBJ1-1	-	TGCGCCAGCAGTCAAGATTATGTGAACACTGAAGCTTTCTTT	CASSQDYVNTEAFF
TRBV5-1	-	TRBJ2-7	TRBD1	TGCGCCAGCAGCCCGGGCGCCGGGACAGGGGTCATCTACGAGCAGTACTTC	CASSPGAGTGVIYEQYF
TRBV13	-	TRBJ2-3	-	TGTGCCAGCAGCCCGAAGGCCGGGGCAGATACGCAGTATTTT	CASSPKAGADTQYF
TRBV7-2	-	TRBJ2-1	TRBD1	TGTGCCAGCAGCTGGACAGGGTTCAATGAGCAGTTCTTC	CASSWTGFNEQFF
TRBV6-5	-	TRBJ1-5	-	TGTGCCAGCAGTCGGAGCAGGGGAGAGCCCCAGCATTTT	CASSRSRGEPQHF
TRBV6-6	once	TRBJ2-3	-	TGTGCCTCCAGGGGTGGCGATACGCAGTATTTT	CASRGGDTQYF
TRBV9	-	TRBJ2-5	-	TGTGCCAGCAGCGTACACGGGACAAATAAAGAGACCCAGTACTTC	CASSVHGTNKETQYF
TRBV9	once	TRBJ2-1	-	TGTGCCAGCAGCGGAGGCCTGACAGTTTACAATGAGCAGTTCTTC	CASSGGLTVYNEQFF
TRBV5-1	-	TRBJ2-1	TRBD1	TGCGCCAGCAGCCCGGACAGGATGGGGGAGCAGTTCTTC	CASSPDRMGEQFF
TRBV27	-	TRBJ1-5	-	TGTGCCAGCAGTTATACAGCAGGTGATCAGCCCCAGCATTTT	CASSYTAGDQPQHF
TRBV5-4	few	TRBJ2-7	TRBD2	TGTGCCAGCAGTATAGCGGGGGGATCCTACGAGCAGTACTTC	CASSIAGGSYEQYF
TRBV14	-	TRBJ1-6	-	TGTGCCAGCAGCCAAGAAGCAGGGGCTTTTAATTCACCCCTCCACTTT	CASSQEAGAFNSPLHF
TRBV12-3/TRBV12-4	-	TRBJ1-1	-	TGTGCCAGCAGAAGCTGGCGGGCCACTGAAGCTTTCTTT	CASRSWRATEAFF
TRBV27	few	TRBJ2-1	TRBD2	TGTGCCAGCAGTGGGGGACTAGGAAATTACAATGAGCAGTTCTTC	CASSGGLGNYNEQFF
TRBV12-3/TRBV12-4	few	TRBJ2-7	-	TGTGCCAGCAGTTTAGAACTCTACGAGCAGTACTTC	CASSLELYEQYF